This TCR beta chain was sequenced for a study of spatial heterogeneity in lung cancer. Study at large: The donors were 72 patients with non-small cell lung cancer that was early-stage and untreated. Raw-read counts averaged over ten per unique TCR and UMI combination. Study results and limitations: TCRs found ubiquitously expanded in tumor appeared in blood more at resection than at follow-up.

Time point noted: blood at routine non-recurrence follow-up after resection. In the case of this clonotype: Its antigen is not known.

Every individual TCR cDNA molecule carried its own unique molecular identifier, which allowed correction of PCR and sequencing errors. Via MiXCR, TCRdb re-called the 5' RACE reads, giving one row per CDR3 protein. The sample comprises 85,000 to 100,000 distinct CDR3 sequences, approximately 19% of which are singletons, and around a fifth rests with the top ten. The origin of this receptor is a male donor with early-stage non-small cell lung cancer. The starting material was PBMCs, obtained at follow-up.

CDR3 sequence: CASRPLERGGYNEQFF. CDR3 sequence (DNA): TGTGCCAGCAGACCCTTGGAACGGGGGGGCTACAATGAGCAGTTCTTC. The J gene is TRBJ2-1, the V gene TRBV6-2 or TRBV6-3; 8 nucleotides align to TRBD2. This CDR3 region has 16 residues. The trim removed 6 bases at V and 3 bases at J, leaving 10 bases unmatched. CDR1 and CDR2 from the germline V gene are MNHEY and SVGEGT.